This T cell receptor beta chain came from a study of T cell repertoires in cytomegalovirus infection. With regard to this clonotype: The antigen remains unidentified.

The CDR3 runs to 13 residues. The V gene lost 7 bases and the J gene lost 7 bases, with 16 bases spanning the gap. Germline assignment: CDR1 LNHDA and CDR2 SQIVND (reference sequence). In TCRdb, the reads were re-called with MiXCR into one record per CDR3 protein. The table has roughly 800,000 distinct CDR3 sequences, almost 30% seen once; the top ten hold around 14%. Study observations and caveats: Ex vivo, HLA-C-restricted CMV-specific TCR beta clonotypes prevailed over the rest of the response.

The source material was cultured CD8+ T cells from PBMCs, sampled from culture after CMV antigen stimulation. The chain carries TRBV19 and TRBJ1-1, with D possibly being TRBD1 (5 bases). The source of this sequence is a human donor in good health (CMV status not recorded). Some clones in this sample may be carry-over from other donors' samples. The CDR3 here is CASIEDGTDEAFF. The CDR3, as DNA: TGTGCCAGTATCGAAGACGGGACGGATGAAGCTTTCTTT.